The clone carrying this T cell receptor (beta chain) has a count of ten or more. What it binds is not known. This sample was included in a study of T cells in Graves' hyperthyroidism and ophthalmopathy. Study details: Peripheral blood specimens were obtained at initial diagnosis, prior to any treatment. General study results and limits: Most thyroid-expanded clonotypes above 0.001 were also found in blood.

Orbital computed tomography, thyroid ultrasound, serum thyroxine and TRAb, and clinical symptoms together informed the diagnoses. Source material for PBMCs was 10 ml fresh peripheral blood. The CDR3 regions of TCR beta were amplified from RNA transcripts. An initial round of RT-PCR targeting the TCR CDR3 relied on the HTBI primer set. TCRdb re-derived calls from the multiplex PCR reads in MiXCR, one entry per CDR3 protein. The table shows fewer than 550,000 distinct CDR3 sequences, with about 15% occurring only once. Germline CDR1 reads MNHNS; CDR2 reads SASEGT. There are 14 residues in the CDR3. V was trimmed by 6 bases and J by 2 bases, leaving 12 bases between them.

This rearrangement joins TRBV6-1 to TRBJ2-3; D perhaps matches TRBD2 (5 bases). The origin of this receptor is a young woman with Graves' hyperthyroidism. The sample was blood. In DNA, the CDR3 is TGTGCCAGCAGCCCAAGAGGGTACACAGATACGCAGTATTTT. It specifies CASSPRGYTDTQYF.